The next 20 T cell receptor beta chains were all read from a single sample in a study of regulatory T cells in long-lasting Graves disease. Building the TCR beta libraries relied on iRepertoire HTBI primers, and CDR3 regions underwent Arm-PCR. Using its own MiXCR run on the multiplex PCR reads, TCRdb lists one record per CDR3 protein. Altogether 450,000 or so distinct CDR3 sequences are present, around 21% being singletons, with the ten largest covering 7.8%. Time point of the sample: persistent/refractory GD, antithyroid drugs over 5 years with positive TRAb. Making the TCR library involved RNA that had been extracted from PBMCs. Sample: peripheral blood mononuclear cells (PBMCs), taken when the disease was refractory, from a patient treated with antithyroid drugs. The origin of the receptors is a female donor with Graves disease.

This clonotype was counted a few times. This sequence joins TRBV29-1 and TRBJ1-2; possibly TRBD1 for D (6 bases). Germline values: CDR1 SQVTM, CDR2 ANQGSEA. This CDR3 is built from 12 residues. Trimming shortened V by 3 bases and J by 5 bases, and 10 bases separated the two germline ends. CDR3 sequence (DNA): TGCAGCGTTGAGGACGGACAGTATGGCTACACCTTC. It encodes CSVEDGQYGYTF.

This clonotype was recorded many times. V gene TRBV2 combines with J gene TRBJ1-1; no reliable D call. CDR3 length: 14 residues. Germline V gene sequence: CDR1 SNHLY, CDR2 FYNNEI. With 2 bases removed from V and 4 bases from J, the gap between germline ends came to 11 bases. The CDR3 region is CASSERGFRTEAFF. DNA for the CDR3: TGTGCCAGCAGTGAACGCGGGTTTCGCACTGAAGCTTTCTTT.

V usage is TRBV7-6 and J usage is TRBJ2-7; TRBD2 matches 7 bases. CDR3 length: 15 residues. CDR1 SGHVS and CDR2 FNYEAQ come from the germline V gene. J was trimmed by 0 bases and V by 4 bases; bases with no gene match: 6. Here the CDR3 reads CASSSGTISSYEQYF. CDR3 nucleotides: TGTGCCAGCAGCTCTGGGACTATTAGCTCCTACGAGCAGTACTTC.

This clonotype was observed at least ten times. CDR3 sequence: CASSLRTSHGGAYEQYF. CDR3 nucleotide sequence: TGTGCCAGCAGCTTAAGGACTAGTCATGGTGGGGCCTACGAGCAGTACTTC. The chain links TRBV11-2 to TRBJ2-7, with 7 positions matching TRBD2. V dropped 2 bases and J dropped 2; count of bases not matched to a gene: 12. From germline, CDR1 is SGHAT and CDR2 FQNNGV. The CDR3 sequence is 17 residues long.

In its sample, this clonotype was seen many times. The chain links TRBV28 to TRBJ2-7; the match to TRBD1 covers 7 bases. CDR1 and CDR2 from the germline V gene are MDHEN and SYDVKM. The CDR3 contains 13 residues. V lost 3 bases and J lost 3; bases outside the gene matches: 2. CDR3 residues: CASSFRGLYEQYF. CDR3 sequence (DNA): TGTGCCAGCAGTTTTAGGGGGCTCTACGAGCAGTACTTC.

The chain employs TRBV20-1 and TRBJ2-1, with D unresolved. V was shortened by 3 bases and J by 4 bases, with 4 bases between the two germline ends. The CDR3 spans 11 residues. Germline-derived CDR1 and CDR2 are DFQATT and SNEGSKA (reference sequence). The CDR3 DNA follows: TGCAGTGCTAGGTGGTACAATGAGCAGTTCTTC. Its translation is CSARWYNEQFF.

This CDR3 reads CASSSPIRGSSYEQYF. For the CDR3, the DNA is TGTGCCAGCAGCTCCCCAATCAGGGGGTCCTCCTACGAGCAGTACTTC. V gene TRBV5-4 combines with J gene TRBJ2-7; 7 positions match TRBD1. Trimming at V came to 3 bases and at J to 0 bases, leaving 9 bases not matched to a gene. Germline V gene lookup returns CDR1 SGHNT and CDR2 YYREEE (reference sequence). The CDR3 sequence is 16 residues long.

The chain has TRBV10-2 and TRBJ2-7; D not resolved. Germline values: CDR1 WSHSY, CDR2 SAAADI. Trimming left V 4 bases short and J 0 bases short, with 10 bases between. The CDR3 runs to 14 residues. The CDR3 here is CASSGDDFSYEQYF. The CDR3 coding sequence is TGCGCCAGCAGTGGGGATGACTTCTCCTACGAGCAGTACTTC.

This clonotype has ten or more counts. The J gene is TRBJ1-6, the V gene TRBV6-2 or TRBV6-3, with D uncertain. This CDR3 has 13 amino acids. In germline, CDR1 is MNHEY, CDR2 SVGEGT. Trimming took off 4 bases at V and 5 bases at J, with 6 bases between the two ends. This CDR3 reads CASSFANNSPLHF. In DNA form, the CDR3 reads TGTGCCAGCAGTTTCGCAAATAATTCACCCCTCCACTTT.

This clonotype showed up many times. This rearrangement joins TRBV12-3 or TRBV12-4 to TRBJ1-1, with TRBD1 identical over 7 bases. V shed 7 bases, J shed 0 bases, and the junction held 5 bases outside the gene matches. The CDR3 contains 14 residues. CDR3 DNA sequence: TGTGCCAGCAAGGGACAGACTATGAACACTGAAGCTTTCTTT. Its translation: CASKGQTMNTEAFF.

This clonotype showed up many times. V usage is TRBV11-2 and J usage is TRBJ2-5; a possible D gene is TRBD2 (6 bases). Germline V gene lookup returns CDR1 SGHAT and CDR2 FQNNGV. The CDR3 length is 15 residues. Trimming removed 5 bases from V and 4 bases from J, with 17 bases in between. The CDR3 DNA reads TGTGCCAGCAGCCGCGCTAGCGTGGCGGGAGAGACCCAGTACTTC. It specifies CASSRASVAGETQYF.

The V call is TRBV11-2, the J call TRBJ2-3; 9 bases are shared with TRBD2. This CDR3 is 15 amino acids long. V trimming: 4 bases; J trimming: 5 bases; junction bases outside the gene matches: 7. Germline assignment: CDR1 SGHAT and CDR2 FQNNGV. CDR3 nucleotide sequence: TGTGCCAGCAGCTCGCGGGAGGGACTAGGAGATACGCAGTATTTT. Residues: CASSSREGLGDTQYF.

Many counts were recorded for this clonotype. The rearrangement joins TRBV19 to TRBJ1-4; 10 bases match TRBD1. The V and J ends lost 7 bases and 5 bases, in that order; junction bases with no gene match: 13. Germline V lookup: CDR1 LNHDA, CDR2 SQIVND (reference sequence). The CDR3 consists of 17 residues. The CDR3 DNA reads TGTGCCAGTACTAAACGTTGGAGGACAGGGGGAAATGAAAAACTGTTTTTT. This sequence encodes CASTKRWRTGGNEKLFF.

V and J are TRBV20-1 and TRBJ2-7; 7 positions agree with TRBD2. The CDR3 length is 11 residues. The V segment lost 3 bases and the J segment 6 bases; nucleotides outside the gene matches: 2. Per the germline V gene, CDR1 is DFQATT and CDR2 is SNEGSKA (reference sequence). As DNA, the CDR3 is TGCAGTGCTAGTTGGGGGGGCGAGCAGTACTTC. Amino acid sequence: CSASWGGEQYF.

This chain links TRBV7-2 with TRBJ1-2; D possibly corresponds to TRBD1 (5 bases). Germline V gene sequence: CDR1 SGHTA, CDR2 FQGNSA. V dropped 5 bases and J dropped 5 bases, with 15 bases sitting between them. The CDR3 sequence is 14 residues long. Written as DNA, the CDR3 is TGTGCCAGCAGCCCCTGGGGGGGGGAGTATGGCTACACCTTC. This encodes CASSPWGGEYGYTF.

This clonotype occurred many times. The chain links TRBV27 to TRBJ2-7; 8 nucleotides line up with TRBD1. Trimming cost V 3 bases and J 7 bases; bases outside gene matches: 8. Germline assignment: CDR1 MNHEY and CDR2 SMNVEV (reference sequence). This CDR3 has 14 residues. This CDR3 reads CASSFQGQGGEQYF. Written as DNA, the CDR3 is TGTGCCAGCAGTTTCCAAGGACAGGGCGGTGAGCAGTACTTC.

This chain joins TRBV7-2 and TRBJ2-3, with 9 bases fitting TRBD2. Germline CDR1 and CDR2: SGHTA and FQGNSA. The trim removed 5 bases at V and 5 bases at J, leaving 5 bases unmatched. The CDR3 is made up of 14 amino acids. The CDR3 nucleotides read TGTGCCAGCAGCCCTAGCGGGATAGGAGATACGCAGTATTTT. It specifies CASSPSGIGDTQYF.

This clonotype was counted many times. The rearrangement uses TRBV5-1 and TRBJ1-2, with unresolved D. Germline values: CDR1 SGHRS, CDR2 YFSETQ. The CDR3 is 14 amino acids. Trimming pared 2 bases from V and 0 bases from J, leaving 8 bases between. The DNA for the CDR3 is TGCGCCAGCAGCTTACCCTCAGCTAACTATGGCTACACCTTC. Protein sequence: CASSLPSANYGYTF.

The chain is built from TRBV2 and TRBJ2-1, with 8 bases aligning to TRBD2. V shed 2 bases and J 8 bases; nucleotides not matched to a gene: 11. Germline V gene sequence: CDR1 SNHLY, CDR2 FYNNEI. The CDR3 length is 16 residues. In nucleotides, the CDR3 is TGTGCCAGCAGTGAAAACCGGGCGGGAGGCCGAGATGAGCAGTTCTTC. This codes for CASSENRAGGRDEQFF.

About this clonotype itself: A junction boundary mismatches the germline segment, possibly from a read error. CDR3 sequence: CTSSLLQGPPQETQYF. The CDR3 DNA reads TGCACCAGCAGCTTGCTTCAGGGGCCTCCACAAGAGACCCAGTACTTC. The chain recombines TRBV5-1 with TRBJ2-5; possibly TRBD1 for D (6 bases). The CDR3 runs to 16 residues. The germline gives CDR1 SGHRS, CDR2 YFSETQ. Complete variable domain (other parts from reference TRBV5-1 and TRBJ2-5): KAGVTQTPRYLIKTRGQQVTLSCSPISGHRSVSWYQQTPGQGLQFLFEYFSETQRNKGNFPGRFSGRQFSNSRSEMNVSTLELGDSALYLCTSSLLQGPPQETQYFGPGTRLLVL.